These T cell receptor beta chains were read from a single sample in a study of blood T cell repertoires in COVID-19. Sequenced by immunoSEQ multiplex PCR; TCRdb stores in-frame clones only, minus some. The table includes hundreds of thousands of clones, approximately 92% detected once. Sample: PBMCs or T cells enriched from blood (not recorded which). The receptors were gathered from a man between 18 and 29 years old who had recovered from COVID-19. CDR3s include the opening cysteine and the closing phenylalanine or tryptophan. A D gene is named only where the DNA matches it firmly. Size is stated for part of the rows, as once, few or many counts, or as a class when the clone is expanded.

CASSLGQINYGYTF,TGTGCCAGCAGCTTAGGGCAGATCAACTATGGCTACACCTTC,.,TRBJ1-2,.,14,TRBV11-2
CASSSGNTIYF,TGTGCCAGCTCTTCGGGAAACACCATATATTTT,.,TRBJ1-3,.,11,TRBV18
CASSQQGSWGSPLHF,TGCGCCAGCAGCCAGCAGGGTAGCTGGGGTTCACCCCTCCACTTT,.,TRBJ1-6,few,15,TRBV4-1
CASRTPAGNNYGYTF,TGTGCCAGCAGGACCCCTGCAGGGAATAACTATGGCTACACCTTC,.,TRBJ1-2,.,15,TRBV6-5
CASSLNRVHTTSRDAQYF,TGTGCCAGCAGCCTAAACAGGGTTCACACGACCTCAAGAGATGCCCAGTACTTC,.,TRBJ2-5,.,18,TRBV7-9
CASGDRESNYGYTF,TGTGCCAGCGGGGACAGGGAAAGCAACTATGGCTACACCTTC,TRBD1,TRBJ1-2,.,14,TRBV5-5
CASSFAGGYNEQFF,TGTGCCAGCAGTTTCGCGGGGGGATACAATGAGCAGTTCTTC,TRBD2,TRBJ2-1,.,14,TRBV27
CASSLRRNPYEQYF,TGTGCCAGCAGTTTACGCAGGAATCCCTACGAGCAGTACTTC,.,TRBJ2-7,.,14,TRBV27
CASRTRDTDTQYF,TGTGCCAGCAGGACCCGGGACACAGATACGCAGTATTTT,.,TRBJ2-3,.,13,TRBV7-8
CASSPVPNSYGYTF,TGTGCCAGCAGTCCAGTTCCAAATTCCTATGGCTACACCTTC,.,TRBJ1-2,.,14,TRBV6-5
CASSLGGTDTQYF,TGTGCCAGCAGCTTGGGCGGCACAGATACGCAGTATTTT,.,TRBJ2-3,few,13,TRBV5-4
CASSLAEGQPQHF,TGTGCCAGCAGCTTAGCGGAGGGCCAGCCCCAGCATTTT,.,TRBJ1-5,.,13,TRBV7-6
CASSWTGTGGNQPQHF,TGTGCCAGCAGCTGGACCGGGACAGGGGGCAATCAGCCCCAGCATTTT,TRBD1,TRBJ1-5,.,16,TRBV7-2
CASSILGDTEAFF,TGTGCCAGTAGTATCCTCGGGGACACTGAAGCTTTCTTT,.,TRBJ1-1,few,13,TRBV19
CASTRDVEGLEQYF,TGCGCCAGCACAAGGGACGTGGAGGGGCTCGAGCAGTACTTC,.,TRBJ2-7,.,14,TRBV5-1
CATSSEGHSPQHF,TGTGCCACCAGTTCGGAGGGGCATTCGCCCCAGCATTTT,.,TRBJ1-5,.,13,TRBV24-1
CAIAPESTNEKLFF,TGTGCCATAGCCCCCGAGTCAACTAATGAAAAACTGTTTTTT,.,TRBJ1-4,.,14,TRBV6-5
CASSYSRMDRGMANYGYTF,TGCGCCAGCAGCTATTCACGCATGGACAGGGGGATGGCTAACTATGGCTACACCTTC,TRBD1,TRBJ1-2,once,19,TRBV5-1
CASSSRTGNSNQPQHF,TGTGCCAGCAGTTCTCGGACAGGGAATAGCAATCAGCCCCAGCATTTT,TRBD1,TRBJ1-5,.,16,TRBV27
CASSLGGQAGGYTF,TGTGCCAGCAGCTTAGGAGGGCAGGCTGGTGGCTACACCTTC,.,TRBJ1-2,once,14,TRBV7-8
CASTPSQSGRFNTEAFF,TGTGCCAGTACCCCCTCGCAAAGCGGGAGATTTAACACTGAAGCTTTCTTT,.,TRBJ1-1,.,17,TRBV19
CASRGQSSYEQYF,TGCGCCAGCAGAGGACAGAGCTCCTACGAGCAGTACTTC,.,TRBJ2-7,.,13,TRBV4-1
CASSEWTGGDEQYF,TGTGCCAGCAGTGAATGGACAGGGGGAGACGAGCAGTACTTC,TRBD1,TRBJ2-7,.,14,TRBV2
CASSPRIQGGGYTF,TGCGCCAGCAGTCCTAGGATTCAAGGCGGGGGCTACACCTTC,.,TRBJ1-2,.,14,TRBV5-1
CASSWGGTNEQFF,TGTGCCAGCTCCTGGGGGGGGACAAATGAGCAGTTCTTC,.,TRBJ2-1,few,13,TRBV18
CASGTVSGNTIYF,TGTGCCAGCGGGACAGTCTCTGGAAACACCATATATTTT,.,TRBJ1-3,few,13,TRBV21-1
CASSQALIDTDTQYF,TGTGCCAGCAGCCAGGCACTAATCGACACAGATACGCAGTATTTT,.,TRBJ2-3,.,15,TRBV3-1/TRBV3-2
CASSLAGTGRGRGYTF,TGCGCCAGCAGCTTGGCGGGGACCGGCCGAGGGAGGGGCTACACCTTC,.,TRBJ1-2,.,16,TRBV5-1
CASSSNRGTGAYGYTF,TGTGCCAGCAGCTCAAACCGGGGAACAGGGGCCTATGGCTACACCTTC,TRBD1,TRBJ1-2,once,16,TRBV5-4
CASSIRLTVILQETQYF,TGTGCCAGTAGTATAAGGTTAACAGTTATCCTCCAAGAGACCCAGTACTTC,.,TRBJ2-5,.,17,TRBV19
CASSGGTVNTEAFF,TGTGCCAGCAGTGGCGGGACGGTGAACACTGAAGCTTTCTTT,.,TRBJ1-1,.,14,TRBV2
CASSPGLLNEQFF,TGTGCCAGCAGTCCGGGACTCCTGAATGAGCAGTTCTTC,.,TRBJ2-1,.,13,TRBV6-2/TRBV6-3
CASTETGPNTEAFF,TGTGCCAGCACCGAGACAGGGCCCAACACTGAAGCTTTCTTT,TRBD1,TRBJ1-1,.,14,TRBV2
CASSPRTGEGEQYF,TGTGCCAGTAGTCCCCGGACAGGGGAGGGCGAGCAGTACTTC,TRBD1,TRBJ2-7,.,14,TRBV19
CASRVTANTGELFF,TGCGCCAGCAGGGTGACAGCGAACACCGGGGAGCTGTTTTTT,.,TRBJ2-2,.,14,TRBV5-1
CASSQELAGVSRDTQYF,TGCGCCAGCAGCCAGGAACTAGCGGGAGTTTCTAGAGATACGCAGTATTTT,TRBD2,TRBJ2-3,.,17,TRBV4-3
CASRRAGAYGYTF,TGTGCCAGTAGGAGGGCAGGGGCCTATGGCTACACCTTC,.,TRBJ1-2,.,13,TRBV19
CASSFRGLNTEAFF,TGTGCCAGCAGCTTCAGGGGGTTGAACACTGAAGCTTTCTTT,TRBD1,TRBJ1-1,few,14,TRBV11-3
CASSQDGLAGGPADTQYF,TGTGCCAGCAGCCAAGATGGACTAGCGGGGGGCCCGGCAGATACGCAGTATTTT,TRBD2,TRBJ2-3,once,18,TRBV3-1/TRBV3-2
CATSSRTVNTEAFF,TGTGCCACCAGCAGTCGAACAGTGAACACTGAAGCTTTCTTT,.,TRBJ1-1,.,14,TRBV15
CASSQDRAMNTEAFF,TGCGCCAGCAGCCAGGACAGGGCTATGAACACTGAAGCTTTCTTT,TRBD1,TRBJ1-1,.,15,TRBV5-1
CASSLVDFGRGTEAFF,TGTGCCAGCAGCTTGGTGGATTTTGGGAGGGGCACTGAAGCTTTCTTT,.,TRBJ1-1,.,16,TRBV5-4
CASSRGADYGYTF,TGTGCCAGCTCCCGGGGGGCTGACTATGGCTACACCTTC,.,TRBJ1-2,.,13,TRBV6-5
CASSLATGGLSTDTQYF,TGTGCCAGCAGCTTGGCCACAGGGGGACTCAGCACAGATACGCAGTATTTT,TRBD1,TRBJ2-3,.,17,TRBV5-6
CASSFRGANQPQHF,TGTGCCAGCAGTTTCCGAGGTGCCAATCAGCCCCAGCATTTT,.,TRBJ1-5,.,14,TRBV27
CASSLQGFEGYTF,TGTGCCAGCAGCCTACAGGGGTTTGAAGGCTACACCTTC,TRBD1,TRBJ1-2,.,13,TRBV12-3/TRBV12-4
CASRAFTGNTIYF,TGTGCCAGTAGGGCCTTTACTGGAAACACCATATATTTT,.,TRBJ1-3,.,13,TRBV19
CASSQVDAGDYGYTF,TGTGCCAGCAGCCAAGTTGATGCAGGGGACTATGGCTACACCTTC,.,TRBJ1-2,.,15,TRBV4-2